The entry that follows covers one T cell receptor (beta chain) sequence. Produced via immunoSEQ multiplex PCR; TCRdb's table is partial and in-frame only. The sample lists tens of thousands of clones, just over 85% seen once, with 3.4% in the top ten. This sample is drawn from a study of OX40 agonist ivuxolimab in advanced cancers. The CDR3 is 14 amino acids. CDR1 is MDHEN, CDR2 SYDVKM, per germline. V was trimmed by 7 bases and J by 4 bases, leaving 14 bases between them. This chain joins TRBV28 and TRBJ1-3; possible D gene TRBD1, 5 bases. This sequence originates from an adult with an advanced solid tumor such as melanoma, head and neck, liver or kidney cancer. The starting material was CD4+ or CD8+ T cells sorted from blood, obtained in a trial of the OX40 agonist ivuxolimab. The CDR3 sequence: CASTIGAGGNTIYF. DNA of the CDR3: TGTGCCAGCACCATAGGGGCAGGGGGAAACACCATATATTTT. Complete variable domain (other parts from reference TRBV28 and TRBJ1-3): DVKVTQSSRYLVKRTGEKVFLECVQDMDHENMFWYRQDPGLGLRLIYFSYDVKMKEKGDIPEGYSVSREKKERFSLILESASTNQTSMYLCASTIGAGGNTIYFGEGSWLTVV.